Each of the 20 T cell receptor beta chains below was sequenced from the same sample in a study of T cell responses to AZD1222 COVID-19 vaccine. The assay was immunoSEQ multiplex PCR, and TCRdb's table has in-frame clones only and misses some. The sample records 90,000 to 100,000 clones, around nine tenths being singletons. This specimen consisted of peripheral blood, obtained 28 days after the second AZD1222 dose. The source is an adult who received the AZD1222 COVID-19 vaccine.

The genes are TRBV3-1 (or the pseudogene TRBV3-2) and TRBJ1-3; D is possibly TRBD1 (5 bases). The CDR3 runs to 14 residues. The germline CDR1 and CDR2 sequences are LGHDT and YNNKEL (reference sequence). Trimming stripped 5 bases from V and 1 base from J, with 9 bases between. This CDR3 reads CASSSAGSGNTIYF. The CDR3 nucleotides are TGTGCCAGCAGCTCAGCAGGGTCTGGAAACACCATATATTTT.

The chain employs TRBV6-2 or TRBV6-3 and TRBJ2-7; no firm D call. CDR1 MNHEY and CDR2 SVGEGT come from the germline V gene. This CDR3 has 13 amino acids. V shed 2 bases and J shed 6 bases, with 11 bases lying between them. CDR3 in DNA: TGTGCCAGCAGTTACGTTGATGGTTCCGAGCAGTACTTC. As protein: CASSYVDGSEQYF.

The chain has TRBV7-8 and TRBJ2-5; 8 bases match TRBD2. Losses at the gene ends were 5 bases for V and 1 base for J; bases not matched to a gene: 3. Germline assignment: CDR1 SGHVS and CDR2 FQNEAQ. The CDR3 extends over 14 amino acids. The CDR3: CASSHSGTQETQYF. In DNA form, the CDR3 reads TGTGCCAGCAGCCATAGCGGGACCCAAGAGACCCAGTACTTC.

This sequence joins TRBV10-3 and TRBJ2-7; D gene uncertain. CDR3 length: 13 residues. Germline values: CDR1 ENHRY, CDR2 SYGVKD. Trimming took 0 bases from V and 6 from J, leaving 9 bases between them. CDR3 residues: CAISESTTGEQYF. CDR3 coding DNA: TGTGCCATCAGTGAGTCAACTACCGGCGAGCAGTACTTC.

This clone occurred a few times. This chain links TRBV3-1 (or the pseudogene TRBV3-2) with TRBJ2-2; TRBD2 matches at 11 bases. The CDR3 has 16 amino acids. The germline V gene has CDR1 LGHDT and CDR2 YNNKEL (reference sequence). The trim removed 5 bases at V and 4 bases at J, leaving 6 bases unmatched. CDR3: CASSVPGTSGTGELFF. CDR3 DNA: TGTGCCAGCAGCGTTCCCGGGACTAGCGGCACCGGGGAGCTGTTTTTT.

This clone was counted between two and nine times. The chain is built from TRBV13 and TRBJ1-2; a possible D gene is TRBD1 (6 bases). The germline V gene has CDR1 PRHDT and CDR2 FYEKMQ (reference sequence). Trimming left V 0 bases short and J 6 bases short, with 11 bases between. The CDR3 is made up of 14 amino acids. The CDR3 DNA sequence: TGTGCCAGCAGCTTAGGTGGGGGCAGCGATGGCTACACCTTC. Its translation is CASSLGGGSDGYTF.

The rearrangement joins TRBV6-6 to TRBJ2-1; D might be TRBD1 (7 bases). Germline V CDR1 and CDR2: MNHNY, SVGAGI (reference sequence). V was pared by 8 bases and J by 8 bases, with 22 bases between. This CDR3 has 15 amino acids. This CDR3 reads CASAGGQSTTDEQFF. CDR3 bases: TGTGCCAGCGCCGGGGGACAGAGTACAACGGATGAGCAGTTCTTC.

The genes are TRBV6-5 and TRBJ2-7, with D hard to call. Germline values: CDR1 MNHEY, CDR2 SVGAGI. The CDR3 is 12 amino acids. V lost 4 bases, J lost 1 base, and 5 bases lay in between. This CDR3 reads CASSSPSYEQYF. CDR3 DNA sequence: TGTGCCAGCAGTTCTCCTTCCTACGAGCAGTACTTC.

Remarks on this clone: The same CDR3 is also encoded by other DNA sequences in this sample. Here the CDR3 DNA reads TGTGCCAGCAGTTACTCGACAGGGTCTAGCTATGGCTACACCTTC. Residues: CASSYSTGSSYGYTF. This rearrangement joins TRBV6-5 to TRBJ1-2; 7 bases are shared with TRBD1. CDR3 length: 15 residues. The trim removed 0 bases at V and 4 bases at J, leaving 5 bases unmatched. Germline CDR1 is MNHEY and CDR2 is SVGAGI.

The sample holds one count of this clone. The genes are TRBV5-1 and TRBJ2-7; possible D gene TRBD2, 6 bases. The V end was cut by 4 bases, the J end by 3 bases, with 23 bases between. This CDR3 region has 17 residues. Germline V CDR1 and CDR2: SGHRS, YFSETQ. The CDR3, as DNA: TGCGCCAGCAGCGGGGGATCTATGGCGGGGAACTACTACGAGCAGTACTTC. Translated: CASSGGSMAGNYYEQYF.

The rearrangement links TRBV5-1 to TRBJ2-3; D may be TRBD2 (5 bases). Trimming removed 4 bases at V and 1 base at J, with 16 bases between. Germline V gene sequence: CDR1 SGHRS, CDR2 YFSETQ. The CDR3 length is 16 residues. CDR3 DNA: TGCGCCAGCAGCCAAGGACTTGGCTCGGGCACAGATACGCAGTATTTT. It is translated as CASSQGLGSGTDTQYF.

The chain uses TRBV27 and TRBJ2-1; 12 bases are a match to TRBD2. Germline CDR1 reads MNHEY; CDR2 reads SMNVEV (reference sequence). The trim removed 4 bases at V and 0 bases at J, leaving 10 bases unmatched. The CDR3 is 19 residues long. The CDR3 nucleotides read TGTGCCAGCAGTTCACCGGGACTAGCGGGCGATTTCTCCTACAATGAGCAGTTCTTC. Encoded protein: CASSSPGLAGDFSYNEQFF.

The genes are TRBV20-1 and TRBJ1-1; no clear D gene. V was cut by 3 bases and J by 6 bases, with 8 bases left in between. Germline V lookup: CDR1 DFQATT, CDR2 SNEGSKA (reference sequence). CDR3 size: 11 residues. In DNA, the CDR3 is TGCAGTGCTAGGCCTTGGGCTGAAGCTTTCTTT. Translation: CSARPWAEAFF.

The CDR3 sequence is CASLLATSYNEQFF. The CDR3 DNA follows: TGCGCCAGTCTTTTAGCCACCTCGTACAATGAGCAGTTCTTC. The V and J genes are TRBV10-2 and TRBJ2-1; D unresolved. Germline CDR1 reads WSHSY; CDR2 reads SAAADI. V dropped 9 bases and J dropped 4 bases, with 16 bases sitting between them. This CDR3 has 14 residues.

The chain links TRBV30 to TRBJ1-4, with D unresolved. V lost 3 bases to trimming and J lost 6 bases, with 23 bases between them. The CDR3 extends over 17 amino acids. CDR1 is GTSNPN and CDR2 is SVGIG in the germline V gene (reference sequence). Here the CDR3 DNA reads TGTGCCTGGAGGGCCAGATGGCCGGGATCCCCGGATGAAAAACTGTTTTTT. Translated: CAWRARWPGSPDEKLFF.

The V gene is TRBV18, the J gene TRBJ1-3; D gene uncertain. V was cut by 6 bases and J by 0 bases, with 15 bases left in between. The CDR3 runs to 16 residues. In germline, CDR1 is KGHSH, CDR2 LQKENI. As DNA, the CDR3 is TGTGCCAGCTCTCCAATGGACCATAGCTCTGGAAACACCATATATTTT. It yields the protein CASSPMDHSSGNTIYF.

The rearrangement links TRBV28 to TRBJ2-7; TRBD1 agrees at 8 bases. Trimming took 6 bases from V and 1 from J; bases not matched to a gene: 5. The CDR3 sequence is 14 residues long. Germline CDR1 reads MDHEN; CDR2 reads SYDVKM. CDR3 sequence (DNA): TGTGCCAGCAGATCAGGGGGCAATTCCTACGAGCAGTACTTC. It specifies CASRSGGNSYEQYF.

V gene TRBV7-9 combines with J gene TRBJ2-1; D remains ambiguous. Germline V lookup: CDR1 SEHNR, CDR2 FQNEAQ (reference sequence). The V and J ends lost 8 bases and 5 bases respectively, with 16 bases between them. The CDR3 consists of 14 residues. The DNA of the CDR3 is TGTGCCAGCTGTTGCCAAGTTCCCAACAATGAGCAGTTCTTC. It specifies CASCCQVPNNEQFF.

The chain joins TRBV27 to TRBJ1-1, with TRBD1 matching over 7 bases. Germline-derived CDR1 and CDR2 are MNHEY and SMNVEV (reference sequence). The CDR3 has 15 amino acids. V shed 7 bases, J shed 0 bases, and the junction held 8 bases outside the gene matches. The CDR3 sequence: CASTGRDSLNTEAFF. The DNA of the CDR3 is TGTGCCAGCACCGGGCGGGACAGCCTGAACACTGAAGCTTTCTTT.

This rearrangement joins TRBV30 to TRBJ1-5; D unclear. The CDR3 loop spans 13 amino acids. CDR1 and CDR2 (germline): GTSNPN, SVGIG (reference sequence). Trimming pared 2 bases from V and 4 bases from J, leaving 9 bases between. This chain's CDR3 is CAWSKGGNQPQHF. In DNA, the CDR3 is TGTGCCTGGAGTAAGGGCGGGAATCAGCCCCAGCATTTT.